The 32 T cell receptor beta chains reported below all come from one sample, sequenced in a study of blood T cell repertoires in COVID-19. Using immunoSEQ multiplex PCR, the repertoire was profiled, and TCRdb retains in-frame clones only, with some absent. The sample contains 65,000 to 70,000 clones, around 82% of which appear only once. Sequencing input: peripheral blood. The origin of the receptors is a man older than 75 with active COVID-19.

This chain connects TRBV7-6 to TRBJ2-1, with 10 bases identical to TRBD2. The CDR3 is 15 amino acids. In germline, CDR1 is SGHVS, CDR2 FNYEAQ. Trimming cost V 5 bases and J 6 bases; bases outside gene matches: 7. The CDR3 protein is CASSPSGTSANEQFF. CDR3 DNA sequence: TGTGCCAGCAGCCCCTCCGGGACTAGCGCCAATGAGCAGTTCTTC.

The count of this clone is one. The V gene is TRBV5-1, the J gene TRBJ2-2; D possibly corresponds to TRBD1 (6 bases). Germline V gives CDR1 SGHRS, CDR2 YFSETQ. The V and J ends lost 0 bases and 1 base respectively, with 7 bases between them. The CDR3 has 15 amino acids. In DNA form, the CDR3 reads TGCGCCAGCAGCTTGGACAGGGTGAACACCGGGGAGCTGTTTTTT. It yields the protein CASSLDRVNTGELFF.

The table lists this clone with a few counts. The chain links TRBV5-6 to TRBJ2-7; no clear D. Trimming stripped 2 bases from V and 5 bases from J, with 17 bases between. Germline CDR1 is SGHDT and CDR2 is YYEEEE. The CDR3 extends over 15 amino acids. CDR3 DNA: TGTGCCAGCAGCTTTTTCGCTATTACTCGTCACGAGCAGTACTTC. Its protein is CASSFFAITRHEQYF.

This rearrangement joins TRBV18 to TRBJ2-3; weak D call: TRBD2 (6 bases). The germline V and J ends were trimmed by 3 bases and 0 bases, with 13 bases remaining between them. Per the germline V gene, CDR1 is KGHSH and CDR2 is LQKENI. The CDR3 is 16 amino acids. Written as DNA, the CDR3 is TGTGCCAGCTCACCTAGTACTGGGACTAGCACAGATACGCAGTATTTT. Translation gives CASSPSTGTSTDTQYF.

This clone has only a few counts. The chain recombines TRBV9 with TRBJ2-7, with TRBD1 identical over 8 bases. The CDR3 runs 19 residues. The germline V gene encodes CDR1 SGDLS and CDR2 YYNGEE. J lost 0 bases, V lost 1 base, and 15 bases had no gene match. As DNA, the CDR3 is TGTGCCAGCAGCGTACCCCAGAAGGCGACAGGGGTTTTCTCCTACGAGCAGTACTTC. As protein: CASSVPQKATGVFSYEQYF.

The chain recombines TRBV7-2 with TRBJ1-3; D is unclear. There are 14 residues in the CDR3. Germline CDR1 reads SGHTA; CDR2 reads FQGNSA. V shed 5 bases and J shed 4 bases, with 12 bases lying between them. CDR3 bases: TGTGCCAGCAGCCGCGGGGTTGGCGGAAACACCATATATTTT. Its protein is CASSRGVGGNTIYF.

This sequence joins TRBV7-5 and TRBJ1-4; the D call in the table, TRBD1, was not verified against the DNA. TRBV7-5 is recorded as a pseudogene. The CDR3 covers 17 residues. The CDR3 DNA is TGTGTCAGAAGCTTAGCTACCTTTCAGGGGATCGATGAAAAACTGTTTTTT. Translation gives CVRSLATFQGIDEKLFF.

The chain joins TRBV27 to TRBJ2-7; 9 bases align to TRBD1. Germline trimming cut 7 bases from V and 4 bases from J; bases unmatched to any gene: 14. This CDR3 contains 16 residues. Germline assignment: CDR1 MNHEY and CDR2 SMNVEV (reference sequence). For the CDR3, the DNA is TGTGCCAGCACCCTCCGGACCGGGACAGGGCAATACGAGCAGTACTTC. It encodes CASTLRTGTGQYEQYF.

V and J are TRBV30 and TRBJ2-2; D might be TRBD1 (5 bases). Germline V gives CDR1 GTSNPN, CDR2 SVGIG (reference sequence). V lost 2 bases to trimming and J lost 4 bases, with 8 bases between them. This CDR3 region has 13 residues. In DNA, the CDR3 is TGTGCCTGGAGTCAAAGGGGCACCGGGGAGCTGTTTTTT. It specifies CAWSQRGTGELFF. Together with reference TRBV30 and TRBJ2-2, the CDR3 gives the full variable domain: SQTIHQWPATLVQPVGSPLSLECTVEGTSNPNLYWYRQAAGRGLQLLFYSVGIGQISSEVPQNLSASRPQDRQFILSSKKLLLSDSGFYLCAWSQRGTGELFFGEGSRLTVL.

V and J are TRBV6-6 and TRBJ2-1; 7 bases map to TRBD2. The CDR3 is 16 amino acids. Germline V gene data show CDR1 as MNHNY and CDR2 as SVGAGI (reference sequence). V lost 8 bases and J lost 0; bases outside the gene matches: 10. The CDR3 DNA sequence: TGTGCCAGCTCATCTGCGGGAGTGAGCTCCTACAATGAGCAGTTCTTC. Encoded protein: CASSSAGVSSYNEQFF.

The CDR3 nucleotides read TGTGCCATCACCGGGGGGGACTCACAGAACTATGGCTACACCTTC. Translating gives CAITGGDSQNYGYTF. The chain carries TRBV10-3 and TRBJ1-2, with D perhaps matching TRBD1 (5 bases). The CDR3 is made up of 15 amino acids. Germline CDR1 reads ENHRY; CDR2 reads SYGVKD. The V end lost 7 bases, the J end lost 2 bases, and 17 bases lay between the germline ends.

The V gene is TRBV19, the J gene TRBJ2-6, with D possibly being TRBD1 (6 bases). V lost 5 bases and J 0 bases, leaving 17 bases between the germline ends. The germline CDR1 and CDR2 sequences are LNHDA and SQIVND (reference sequence). There are 18 residues in the CDR3. The DNA for the CDR3 is TGTGCCAGTAGTCTCCGAGAAACAGGGATCTCTGGGGCCAACGTCCTGACTTTC. Amino acid sequence: CASSLRETGISGANVLTF.

The gene calls are TRBV24-1 and TRBJ2-1, with 14 bases matching TRBD2. This CDR3 comprises 19 residues. The trim removed 2 bases at V and 2 bases at J, leaving 7 bases unmatched. Germline V CDR1 and CDR2: KGHDR, SFDVKD. The CDR3 region is CATSDSGTSGSRPYNEQFF. The CDR3 nucleotides read TGTGCCACCAGTGATTCCGGGACTAGCGGGAGTAGGCCCTACAATGAGCAGTTCTTC.

The CDR3 DNA is TGTGCCAGTAAAGACTTGCTGTCTACGCAGTATTTT. It encodes CASKDLLSTQYF. This chain uses TRBV19 with TRBJ2-3; no clear D gene. Germline-derived CDR1 and CDR2 are LNHDA and SQIVND (reference sequence). The CDR3 is 12 residues long. Trimming left V 7 bases short and J 8 bases short, with 13 bases between. Supplemented by reference TRBV19 and TRBJ2-3, the full variable domain reads DGGITQSPKYLFRKEGQNVTLSCEQNLNHDAMYWYRQDPGQGLRLIYYSQIVNDFQKGDIAEGYSVSREKKESFPLTVTSAQKNPTAFYLCASKDLLSTQYFGPGTRLTVL.

The chain employs TRBV6-6 and TRBJ2-7, with TRBD2 identical over 12 bases. Germline assignment: CDR1 MNHNY and CDR2 SVGAGI (reference sequence). V trimming: 6 bases; J trimming: 5 bases; junction bases outside the gene matches: 8. The CDR3 runs to 15 residues. CDR3 nucleotides: TGTGCCAGCAGACCTACTAGCGGGAGGTCGAACGAGCAGTACTTC. This codes for CASRPTSGRSNEQYF.

This clone was recorded a few times. The rearrangement uses TRBV10-3 and TRBJ1-6, with D perhaps matching TRBD1 (5 bases). V was cut by 11 bases and J by 2 bases, with 10 bases left in between. The CDR3 contains 13 residues. CDR1 ENHRY and CDR2 SYGVKD come from the germline V gene. CDR3 sequence reads: CASGTTYNSPLHF. As DNA, the CDR3 is TGTGCCTCCGGGACTACCTATAATTCACCCCTCCACTTT.

CDR3: CASSPDSGGLFF. The DNA for the CDR3 is TGTGCCAGCAGTCCGGACTCCGGTGGTCTGTTTTTT. This chain links TRBV12-3 or TRBV12-4 with TRBJ2-2, with D tentatively TRBD2 (5 bases). V was shortened by 5 bases and J by 14 bases, with 15 bases between the two germline ends. This CDR3 is built from 12 residues.

This clone is deemed medium-sized. The V gene is TRBV6-6, the J gene TRBJ1-4; the match to TRBD1 covers 8 bases. Germline-derived CDR1 and CDR2 are MNHNY and SVGAGI (reference sequence). The CDR3 sequence is 16 residues long. V shed 6 bases and J 6 bases; nucleotides not matched to a gene: 12. CDR3: CASSMDRASLYEKLFF. The CDR3 bases are TGTGCCAGCAGCATGGACAGGGCGAGTCTTTATGAAAAACTGTTTTTT.

CDR3 nucleotide sequence: TGCGCCAGCAGCCAACCGAACAGGGGCTCTGGAAACACCATATATTTT. It translates to CASSQPNRGSGNTIYF. The chain links TRBV4-1 to TRBJ1-3; 7 bases fit TRBD1. This CDR3 is built from 16 residues. J lost 0 bases, V lost 2 bases, and 4 bases had no gene match. CDR1 and CDR2 (germline): MGHRA, YSYEKL.

The chain carries TRBV9 and TRBJ1-3; 10 positions match TRBD1. CDR3 size: 17 residues. Looked up from germline, CDR1 is SGDLS and CDR2 is YYNGEE. J gave up 2 bases and V 3 bases, and 8 bases lay outside the gene matches. In DNA, the CDR3 is TGTGCCAGCAGCGGAAGTCCGGGACAGGGGACTGGAAACACCATATATTTT. This sequence encodes CASSGSPGQGTGNTIYF.

The count of this clone is one. The chain joins TRBV6-2 or TRBV6-3 to TRBJ2-2, with 8 bases matching TRBD1. Trimming at V came to 5 bases and at J to 6 bases, leaving 11 bases not matched to a gene. From germline, CDR1 is MNHEY and CDR2 SVGEGT. The CDR3 runs 16 residues. This CDR3 reads CASSRVGQGEAGELFF. For the CDR3, the DNA is TGTGCCAGCAGTCGGGTAGGACAGGGAGAGGCCGGGGAGCTGTTTTTT.

V gene TRBV19 combines with J gene TRBJ1-5; TRBD1 agrees at 10 bases. J gave up 6 bases and V 0 bases, and 11 bases lay outside the gene matches. The CDR3 consists of 18 residues. The germline V gene encodes CDR1 LNHDA and CDR2 SQIVND (reference sequence). CDR3 in DNA: TGTGCCAGTAGTATAGATCTCTCCGGGACAGGGGAGAGTCAGCCCCAGCATTTT. Translated: CASSIDLSGTGESQPQHF.

The V and J genes are TRBV4-2 and TRBJ1-5; D not certain. Germline values: CDR1 LGHNA, CDR2 YNFKEQ. Trimming shortened V by 2 bases and J by 4 bases, and 12 bases separated the two germline ends. This CDR3 has 15 amino acids. The CDR3 spells CASSQRSGSNQPQHF. DNA of the CDR3: TGTGCCAGCAGCCAACGTTCGGGGTCGAATCAGCCCCAGCATTTT.

The chain combines TRBV4-2 with TRBJ1-6; the match to TRBD1 covers 10 bases. The CDR3 is 17 amino acids. V was clipped by 5 bases and J by 7 bases; unmatched bases: 11. CDR1 and CDR2 (germline): LGHNA, YNFKEQ. The CDR3 DNA reads as TGTGCCAGCAGCAACCTCAAAGGGGACAGGGGAAATTCACCCCTCCACTTT. Amino acids: CASSNLKGDRGNSPLHF.

The chain combines TRBV7-2 with TRBJ2-1, with D perhaps TRBD1 (6 bases). Germline V gene data show CDR1 as SGHTA and CDR2 as FQGNSA. The V gene lost 1 base and the J gene lost 7 bases, with 14 bases spanning the gap. The CDR3 length is 15 residues. The CDR3 coding sequence is TGTGCCAGCAGCTTAGTAGGACAGAGGATTAATGAGCAGTTCTTC. Its protein is CASSLVGQRINEQFF. The full variable domain, with the rest looked up from reference TRBV7-2 and TRBJ2-1, is GAGVSQSPSNKVTEKGKDVELRCDPISGHTALYWYRQSLGQGLEFLIYFQGNSAPDKSGLPSDRFSAERTGGSVSTLTIQRTQQEDSAVYLCASSLVGQRINEQFFGPGTRLTVL.

About this clone itself: A read error may produce the germline difference seen at one junction end. The chain couples TRBV19 to TRBJ1-2; the match to TRBD1 covers 12 bases. The CDR3 sequence is 13 residues long. CDR1 and CDR2 (germline): LNHDA, SQIVND (reference sequence). The CDR3 DNA is TGTGCCAGTAGCGCCCGGGACAGGGGGCATCCCTCCTTC. It specifies CASSARDRGHPSF.

This clone was seen only a few times. This chain links TRBV28 with TRBJ2-1; TRBD2 matches 8 bases. The CDR3 is made up of 15 amino acids. The V and J ends lost 2 bases and 7 bases, in that order; junction bases with no gene match: 7. CDR1 and CDR2 (germline): MDHEN, SYDVKM. The CDR3 region is CASSLVLAGRNEQFF. The CDR3 nucleotides are TGTGCCAGCAGTTTAGTCCTAGCGGGTAGGAATGAGCAGTTCTTC. The variable domain in full, with the rest retrieved from reference TRBV28 and TRBJ2-1, is DVKVTQSSRYLVKRTGEKVFLECVQDMDHENMFWYRQDPGLGLRLIYFSYDVKMKEKGDIPEGYSVSREKKERFSLILESASTNQTSMYLCASSLVLAGRNEQFFGPGTRLTVL.

This rearrangement joins TRBV4-1 to TRBJ1-4; the match to TRBD1 covers 7 bases. The CDR3 totals 16 residues. Unmatched junction bases numbered 8, after V lost 2 bases and J lost 5 bases. Germline CDR1 reads MGHRA; CDR2 reads YSYEKL. The CDR3 nucleotides are TGCGCCAGCAGCCAATCGTCGACAGGGTCGAATGAAAAACTGTTTTTT. Amino acid sequence: CASSQSSTGSNEKLFF.

The chain is built from TRBV5-1 and TRBJ2-2; D ambiguous. V lost 2 bases, J lost 1 base, and 6 bases lay in between. The length of the CDR3 is 14 residues. From germline, CDR1 is SGHRS and CDR2 YFSETQ. The CDR3 reads CASSLSGNTGELFF. CDR3 DNA: TGCGCCAGCAGCTTATCAGGGAACACCGGGGAGCTGTTTTTT.

This clone has just a few counts. The gene calls are TRBV5-1 and TRBJ2-3, with 7 bases identical to TRBD2. From germline, CDR1 is SGHRS and CDR2 YFSETQ. CDR3 size: 15 residues. The junction had 8 bases not matched to a gene; V was cut back by 5 bases and J by 2 bases. This CDR3 is CASRPGGGATDTQYF. In DNA form, the CDR3 reads TGCGCCAGCAGGCCGGGCGGGGGAGCCACAGATACGCAGTATTTT.

V usage is TRBV11-2 and J usage is TRBJ2-3, with D tentatively TRBD1 (6 bases). The CDR3 is 16 residues long. Germline CDR1 is SGHAT and CDR2 is FQNNGV. V gave up 6 bases and J gave up 2 bases, with 18 bases separating them. As DNA, the CDR3 is TGTGCCAGCAGATTAACAGGGTACCTTTACACAGATACGCAGTATTTT. Its protein is CASRLTGYLYTDTQYF.

This clone was seen a single time. The gene calls are TRBV7-8 and TRBJ1-4; no definite D call. Looked up from germline, CDR1 is SGHVS and CDR2 is FQNEAQ. This CDR3 spans 15 amino acids. Trimming took off 5 bases at V and 2 bases at J, with 12 bases between the two ends. This CDR3 reads CASSSYGLTNEKLFF. The CDR3 nucleotides are TGTGCCAGCAGCAGCTATGGGCTTACTAATGAAAAACTGTTTTTT.